These 11 T cell receptor beta chains were all obtained from the same sample, sequenced in a study of Ad26.COV2.S vaccination and SARS-CoV-2 variants. Assay: immunoSEQ multiplex PCR; the TCRdb copy retains only in-frame clones and omits some. This sample has roughly 380,000 clones, with 80% to 90% found just once. Documented treatment: over 15 received Ad26.COV2.S at low or high dose, single or two shots; five or six received placebo; per-sample allocation not given. Vaccine and placebo recipients were sampled on day 63 after the first injection. Sequenced here: peripheral blood, sampled in a trial of Ad26.COV2.S vaccine versus placebo. These receptors came from a person aged 18-65 years who received the Ad26.COV2.S COVID-19 vaccine or a placebo.

In its sample, this clone was seen once. V usage is TRBV19 and J usage is TRBJ2-3, with 7 bases that match TRBD2. The length of the CDR3 is 15 residues. Germline lookup yields CDR1 LNHDA and CDR2 SQIVND (reference sequence). Germline trimming cut 3 bases from V and 0 bases from J; bases unmatched to any gene: 3. This CDR3 reads CASSILSGSTDTQYF. The CDR3, as DNA: TGTGCCAGTAGTATTCTTAGCGGGAGCACAGATACGCAGTATTTT.

J is TRBJ1-1 and V is TRBV15; D ambiguous. The CDR3 sequence is 16 residues long. The V and J ends lost 0 bases and 0 bases respectively, with 11 bases between them. Germline assignment: CDR1 LNHNV and CDR2 YYDKDF (reference sequence). This CDR3 is CATSRDVAFMNTEAFF. In DNA form, the CDR3 reads TGTGCCACCAGCAGAGATGTGGCCTTCATGAACACTGAAGCTTTCTTT.

The chain uses TRBV21-1 and TRBJ1-5. TRBV21-1 is given as a pseudogene. The CDR3 has 18 residues. This CDR3 is CASSKALDGGKSNQPQHF. The DNA of the CDR3 is TGTGCCAGCAGCAAAGCCCTGGACGGGGGAAAGAGCAATCAGCCCCAGCATTTT.

The sample holds one count of this clone. V gene TRBV2 combines with J gene TRBJ2-2; D is unresolved. The ends were cut back, 2 bases at V and 0 bases at J, with 1 base in the middle. This CDR3 is 13 amino acids long. Germline CDR1 and CDR2: SNHLY and FYNNEI. Here the CDR3 reads CASSEPNTGELFF. The CDR3 DNA reads TGTGCCAGCAGTGAACCGAACACCGGGGAGCTGTTTTTT.

The chain employs TRBV7-9 and TRBJ2-7; 7 positions match TRBD2. Germline values: CDR1 SEHNR, CDR2 FQNEAQ (reference sequence). The V gene end was trimmed by 3 bases and the J gene end by 5 bases; junction bases not matched to a gene: 13. CDR3 size: 16 residues. This CDR3 reads CASSLKVPAGAHEQYF. CDR3 coding DNA: TGTGCCAGCAGCTTGAAGGTCCCTGCGGGAGCTCACGAGCAGTACTTC.

The V and J genes are TRBV9 and TRBJ1-1; D not certain. V shed 4 bases and J shed 1 base, with 14 bases lying between them. Germline V gives CDR1 SGDLS, CDR2 YYNGEE. This CDR3 contains 15 residues. CDR3 DNA: TGTGCCAGCAGCCCCCACCTCGCGGGGAACACTGAAGCTTTCTTT. This translates into CASSPHLAGNTEAFF.

The chain carries TRBV5-6 and TRBJ1-2, with 7 bases fitting TRBD1. Germline assignment: CDR1 SGHDT and CDR2 YYEEEE. The CDR3 length is 14 residues. The V gene end was trimmed by 4 bases and the J gene end by 4 bases; junction bases not matched to a gene: 7. In nucleotides, the CDR3 is TGTGCCAGCAGCACGGACAGGAGGTCCTATGGCTACACCTTC. It codes for CASSTDRRSYGYTF.

The gene calls are TRBV7-8 and TRBJ2-5, with D unclear. Trimming cost V 5 bases and J 2 bases, with 12 bases left between them. The germline V gene has CDR1 SGHVS and CDR2 FQNEAQ. This CDR3 comprises 14 residues. CDR3 nucleotides: TGTGCCAGCAGCCTGCACTATCAGCAAGAGACCCAGTACTTC. Amino acid sequence: CASSLHYQQETQYF.

This clone occurred many times. This chain connects TRBV2 to TRBJ1-1, with TRBD1 as a possible D gene (5 bases). This CDR3 contains 13 residues. The germline V and J ends were trimmed by 6 bases and 4 bases, with 12 bases remaining between them. Germline V gives CDR1 SNHLY, CDR2 FYNNEI. The CDR3 region has the DNA TGTGCCAGCAGAGAAAGGGGTGCCACTGAAGCTTTCTTT. This gives the protein CASRERGATEAFF.

V gene TRBV6-5 combines with J gene TRBJ1-2; possibly TRBD1 for D (5 bases). Trimming cost V 0 bases and J 5 bases, with 7 bases left between them. The CDR3 has 13 amino acids. Germline-derived CDR1 and CDR2 are MNHEY and SVGAGI. The CDR3, as DNA: TGTGCCAGCAGTTACTCGACAGAATATGGCTACACCTTC. This gives the protein CASSYSTEYGYTF.

The chain uses TRBV30 and TRBJ2-1; 7 bases fit TRBD2. Germline assignment: CDR1 GTSNPN and CDR2 SVGIG (reference sequence). The CDR3 extends over 15 amino acids. This CDR3 reads CPSDLLAINYNEQFF. The CDR3 region has the DNA TGTCCCTCCGACCTACTAGCGATAAACTACAATGAGCAGTTCTTC.